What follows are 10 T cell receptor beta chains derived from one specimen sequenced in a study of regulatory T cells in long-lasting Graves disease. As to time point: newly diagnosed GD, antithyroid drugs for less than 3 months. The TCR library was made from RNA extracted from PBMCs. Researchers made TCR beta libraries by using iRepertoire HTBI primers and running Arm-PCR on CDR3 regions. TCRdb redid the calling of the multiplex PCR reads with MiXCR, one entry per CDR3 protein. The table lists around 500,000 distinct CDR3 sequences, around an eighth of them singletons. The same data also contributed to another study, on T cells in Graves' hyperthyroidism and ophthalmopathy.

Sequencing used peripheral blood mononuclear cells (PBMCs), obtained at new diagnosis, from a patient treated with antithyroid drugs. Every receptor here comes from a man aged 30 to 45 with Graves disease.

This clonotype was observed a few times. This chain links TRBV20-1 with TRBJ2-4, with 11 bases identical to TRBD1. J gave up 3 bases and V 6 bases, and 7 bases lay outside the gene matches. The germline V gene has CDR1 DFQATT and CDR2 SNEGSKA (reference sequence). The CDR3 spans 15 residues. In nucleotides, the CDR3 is TGCAGTGCCACCGGGACAGGGGGGGTCAAAAACATTCAGTACTTC. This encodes CSATGTGGVKNIQYF.

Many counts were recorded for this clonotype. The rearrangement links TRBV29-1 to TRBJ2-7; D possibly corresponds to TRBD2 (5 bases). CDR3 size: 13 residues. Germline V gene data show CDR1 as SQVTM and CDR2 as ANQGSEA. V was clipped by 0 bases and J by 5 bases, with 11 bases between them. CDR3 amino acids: CSVEEAVGNEQYF. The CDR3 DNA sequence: TGCAGCGTTGAAGAGGCGGTCGGGAACGAGCAGTACTTC.

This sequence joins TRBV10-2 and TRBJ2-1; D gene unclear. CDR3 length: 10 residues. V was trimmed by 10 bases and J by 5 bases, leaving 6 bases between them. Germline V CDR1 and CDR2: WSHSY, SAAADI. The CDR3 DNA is TGCGCCACCTTCCACAATGAGCAGTTCTTC. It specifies CATFHNEQFF.

CDR3 DNA sequence: TGTGCCAGCAGTGATTCAAGGGTGAAAGAGCAGTTCTTC. Translation: CASSDSRVKEQFF. The chain couples TRBV25-1 to TRBJ2-1; D is ambiguous. Germline CDR1 is MGHDK and CDR2 is SYGVNS. Trimming stripped 3 bases from V and 10 bases from J, with 13 bases between. CDR3 length: 13 amino acids.

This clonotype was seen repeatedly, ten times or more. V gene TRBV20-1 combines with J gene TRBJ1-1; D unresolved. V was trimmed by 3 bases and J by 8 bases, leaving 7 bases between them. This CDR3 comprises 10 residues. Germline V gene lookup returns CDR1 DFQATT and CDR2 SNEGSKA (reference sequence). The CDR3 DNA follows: TGCAGTGCTAGGCAGAGAGAAGCTTTCTTT. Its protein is CSARQREAFF.

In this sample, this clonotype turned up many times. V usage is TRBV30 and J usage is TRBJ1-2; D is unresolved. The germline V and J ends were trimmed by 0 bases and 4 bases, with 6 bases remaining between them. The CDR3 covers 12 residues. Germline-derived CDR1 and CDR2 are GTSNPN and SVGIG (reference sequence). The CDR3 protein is CAWSVAVYGYTF. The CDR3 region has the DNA TGTGCCTGGAGTGTGGCAGTCTATGGCTACACCTTC.

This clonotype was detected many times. CDR3 residues: CSVSEGHEQFF. CDR3 bases: TGCAGCGTTTCAGAGGGGCATGAGCAGTTCTTC. This chain connects TRBV29-1 to TRBJ2-1; D tentatively reads TRBD1 or TRBD2 (5 bases each). CDR1 SQVTM and CDR2 ANQGSEA come from the germline V gene. The CDR3 has 11 amino acids. V was trimmed by 5 bases and J by 8 bases, leaving 10 bases between them.

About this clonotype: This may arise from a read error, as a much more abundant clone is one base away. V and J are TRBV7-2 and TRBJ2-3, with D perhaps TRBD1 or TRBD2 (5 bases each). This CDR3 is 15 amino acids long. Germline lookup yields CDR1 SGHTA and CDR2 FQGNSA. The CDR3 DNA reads TGTGTCAGCAGTCGGGGCGGTGCTAGCACAGATACGCAGTATTTT. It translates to CVSSRGGASTDTQYF.

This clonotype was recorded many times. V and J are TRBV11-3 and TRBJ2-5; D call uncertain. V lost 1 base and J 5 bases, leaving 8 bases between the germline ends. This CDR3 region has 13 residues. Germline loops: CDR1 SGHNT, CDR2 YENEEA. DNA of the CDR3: TGTGCCAGCAGCTTAGGGACGGGCGAGACCCAGTACTTC. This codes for CASSLGTGETQYF.

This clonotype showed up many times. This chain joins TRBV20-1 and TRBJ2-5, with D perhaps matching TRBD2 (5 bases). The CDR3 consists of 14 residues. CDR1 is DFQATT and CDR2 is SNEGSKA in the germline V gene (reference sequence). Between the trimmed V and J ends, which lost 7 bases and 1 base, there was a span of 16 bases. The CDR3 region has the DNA TGCAGTGGGCTGTGGGTCAGCGGCCAAGAGACCCAGTACTTC. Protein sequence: CSGLWVSGQETQYF.